The subject of this entry is one T cell receptor (beta chain). Its specificity is unknown. The CDR3 has 14 amino acids. Germline V gives CDR1 SGHRS, CDR2 YFSETQ. V shed 4 bases and J shed 2 bases, with 12 bases lying between them. The data derive from a study of blood T cells in healthy people across ages. Points from the study as a whole: TCR beta diversity per million T cells fell roughly linearly with age. PBMCs were not sorted, which prevented a conclusive comparison of naive versus antigen-experienced cells. More naive CD4+ cells and higher diversity marked long-lived donors relative to aged donors.

The donors, all healthy, were Caucasians living in Russia, aged about 6 to 100. Combining a sample-barcoded 5' primer with a J-beta primer mix, a second PCR ran for roughly 7 to 12 cycles. TCRdb processed the 5' RACE reads anew with MiXCR; each CDR3 protein has one entry. Here the sample spans about 1.4 million distinct CDR3 sequences, approximately 59% being singletons. Source material: blood. The rearrangement links TRBV5-1 to TRBJ1-2; possibly TRBD1 for D (5 bases). This receptor was obtained from a man aged 18 to 30 in good health. CDR3 amino acids: CASSGDGGNYGYTF. The DNA for the CDR3 is TGCGCCAGCAGCGGCGACGGGGGGAACTATGGCTACACCTTC.